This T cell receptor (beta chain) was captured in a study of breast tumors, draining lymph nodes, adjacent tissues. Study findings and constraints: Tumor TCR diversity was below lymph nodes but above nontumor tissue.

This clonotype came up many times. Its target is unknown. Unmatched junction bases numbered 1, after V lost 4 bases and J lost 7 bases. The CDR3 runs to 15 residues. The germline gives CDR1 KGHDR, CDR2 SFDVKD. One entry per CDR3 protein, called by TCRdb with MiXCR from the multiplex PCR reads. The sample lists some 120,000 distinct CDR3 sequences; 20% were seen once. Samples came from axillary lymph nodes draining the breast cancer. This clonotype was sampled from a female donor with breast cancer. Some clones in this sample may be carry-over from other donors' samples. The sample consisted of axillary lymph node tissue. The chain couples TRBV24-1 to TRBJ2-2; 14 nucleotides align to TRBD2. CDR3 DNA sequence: TGTGCCACCAGTGAGGGACTAGCGGGGGACGGGGAGCTGTTTTTT. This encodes CATSEGLAGDGELFF.